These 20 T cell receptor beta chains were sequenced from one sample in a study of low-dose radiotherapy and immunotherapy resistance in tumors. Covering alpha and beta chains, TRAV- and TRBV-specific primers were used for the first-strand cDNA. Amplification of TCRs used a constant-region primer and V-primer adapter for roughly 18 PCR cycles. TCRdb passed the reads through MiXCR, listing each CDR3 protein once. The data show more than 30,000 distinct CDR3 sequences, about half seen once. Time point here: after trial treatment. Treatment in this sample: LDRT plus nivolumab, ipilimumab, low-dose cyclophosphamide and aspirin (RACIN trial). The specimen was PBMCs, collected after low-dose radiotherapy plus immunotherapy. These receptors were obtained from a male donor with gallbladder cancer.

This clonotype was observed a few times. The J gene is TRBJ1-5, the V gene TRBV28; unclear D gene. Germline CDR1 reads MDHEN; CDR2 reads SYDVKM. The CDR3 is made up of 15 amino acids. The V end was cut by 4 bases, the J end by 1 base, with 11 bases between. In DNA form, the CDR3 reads TGTGCCAGCAGTTCCCGGAGGCGGAGCAATCAGCCCCAGCATTTT. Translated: CASSSRRRSNQPQHF.

CDR3 DNA sequence: TGCAGCGTTTATACCGGGACAGGGTCATACAATGAGCAGTTCTTC. Translation gives CSVYTGTGSYNEQFF. The rearrangement links TRBV29-1 to TRBJ2-1, with 9 nucleotides matching TRBD1. The CDR3 extends over 15 amino acids. CDR1 and CDR2 from the germline V gene are SQVTM and ANQGSEA. V lost 5 bases to trimming and J lost 4 bases; unmatched junction nucleotides: 9.

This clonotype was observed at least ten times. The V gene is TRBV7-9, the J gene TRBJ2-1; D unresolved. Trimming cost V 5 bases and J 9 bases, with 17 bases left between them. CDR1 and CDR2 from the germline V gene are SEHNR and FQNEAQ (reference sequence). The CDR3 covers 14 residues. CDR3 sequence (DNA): TGTGCCAGCAGCCCTGGACCATCGTCCACTGAGCAGTTCTTC. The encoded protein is CASSPGPSSTEQFF.

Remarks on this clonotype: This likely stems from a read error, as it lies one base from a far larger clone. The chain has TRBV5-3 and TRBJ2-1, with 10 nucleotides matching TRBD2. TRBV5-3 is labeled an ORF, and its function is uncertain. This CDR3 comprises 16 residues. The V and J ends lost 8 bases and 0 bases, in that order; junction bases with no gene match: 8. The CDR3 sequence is CASCGQREGSYNEQFF. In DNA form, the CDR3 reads TGTGCCAGCTGCGGCCAGCGGGAGGGCTCCTACAATGAGCAGTTCTTC.

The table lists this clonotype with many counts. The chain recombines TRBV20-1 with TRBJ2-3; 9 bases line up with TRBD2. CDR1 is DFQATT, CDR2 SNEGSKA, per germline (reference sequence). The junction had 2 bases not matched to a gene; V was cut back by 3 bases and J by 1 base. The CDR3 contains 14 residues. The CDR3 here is CSARGLARTDTQYF. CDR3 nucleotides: TGCAGTGCTAGGGGACTAGCCCGCACAGATACGCAGTATTTT.

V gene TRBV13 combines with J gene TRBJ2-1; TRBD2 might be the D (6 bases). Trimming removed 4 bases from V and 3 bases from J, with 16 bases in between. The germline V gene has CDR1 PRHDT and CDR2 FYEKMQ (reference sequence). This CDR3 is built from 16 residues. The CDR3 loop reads CASSSPIGLLYNEQFF. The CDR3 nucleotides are TGTGCCAGCAGCTCACCGATCGGACTACTCTACAATGAGCAGTTCTTC.

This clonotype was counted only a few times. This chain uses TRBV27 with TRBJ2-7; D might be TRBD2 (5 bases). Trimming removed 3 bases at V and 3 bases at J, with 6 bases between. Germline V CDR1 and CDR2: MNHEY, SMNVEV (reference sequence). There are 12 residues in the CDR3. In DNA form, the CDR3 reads TGTGCCAGCAGTTTGACTATCTACGAGCAGTACTTC. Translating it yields CASSLTIYEQYF.

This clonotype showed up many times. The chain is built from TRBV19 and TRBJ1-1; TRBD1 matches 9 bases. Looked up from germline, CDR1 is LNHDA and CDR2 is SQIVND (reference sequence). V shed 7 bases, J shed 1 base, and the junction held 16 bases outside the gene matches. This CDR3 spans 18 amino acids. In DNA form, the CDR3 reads TGTGCCAGTAAAGTCGTGGGACAGGGTGGTCCGGGGAACACTGAAGCTTTCTTT. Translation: CASKVVGQGGPGNTEAFF.

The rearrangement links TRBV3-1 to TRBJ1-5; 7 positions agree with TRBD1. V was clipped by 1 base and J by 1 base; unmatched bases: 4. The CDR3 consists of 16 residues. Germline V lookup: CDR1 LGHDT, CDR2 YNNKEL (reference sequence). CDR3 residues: CASSQGTGLSNQPQHF. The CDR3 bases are TGTGCCAGCAGCCAAGGGACAGGCCTAAGCAATCAGCCCCAGCATTTT.

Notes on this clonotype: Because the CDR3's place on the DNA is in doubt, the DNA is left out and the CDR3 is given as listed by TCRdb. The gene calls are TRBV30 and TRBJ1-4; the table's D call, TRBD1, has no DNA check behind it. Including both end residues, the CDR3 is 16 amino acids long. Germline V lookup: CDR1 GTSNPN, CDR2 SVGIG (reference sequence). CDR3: CACQTQGGKLFFFFFF.

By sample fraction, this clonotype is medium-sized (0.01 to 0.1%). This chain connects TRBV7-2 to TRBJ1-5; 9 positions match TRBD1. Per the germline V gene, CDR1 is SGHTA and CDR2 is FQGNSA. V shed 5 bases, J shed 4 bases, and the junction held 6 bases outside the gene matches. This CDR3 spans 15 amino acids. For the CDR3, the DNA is TGTGCCAGCAGCCCAGGGACAGGGCGGAATCAGCCCCAGCATTTT. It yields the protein CASSPGTGRNQPQHF. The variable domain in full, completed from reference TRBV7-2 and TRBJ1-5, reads GAGVSQSPSNKVTEKGKDVELRCDPISGHTALYWYRQSLGQGLEFLIYFQGNSAPDKSGLPSDRFSAERTGGSVSTLTIQRTQQEDSAVYLCASSPGTGRNQPQHFGDGTRLSIL.

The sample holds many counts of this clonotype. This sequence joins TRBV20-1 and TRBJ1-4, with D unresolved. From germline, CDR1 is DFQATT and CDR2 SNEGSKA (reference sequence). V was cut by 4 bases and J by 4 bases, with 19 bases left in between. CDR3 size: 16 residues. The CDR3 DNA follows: TGCAGTGCTAAAAGGGCCACTTTCCTTGATAATGAAAAACTGTTTTTT. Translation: CSAKRATFLDNEKLFF.

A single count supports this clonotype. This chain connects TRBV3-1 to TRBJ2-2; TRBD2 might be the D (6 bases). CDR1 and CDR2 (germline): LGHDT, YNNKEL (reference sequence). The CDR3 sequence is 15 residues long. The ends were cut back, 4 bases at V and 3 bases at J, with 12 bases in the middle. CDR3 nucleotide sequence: TGTGCCAGCAGCCGGGACTTGCATTACACCGGGGAGCTGTTTTTT. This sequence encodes CASSRDLHYTGELFF.

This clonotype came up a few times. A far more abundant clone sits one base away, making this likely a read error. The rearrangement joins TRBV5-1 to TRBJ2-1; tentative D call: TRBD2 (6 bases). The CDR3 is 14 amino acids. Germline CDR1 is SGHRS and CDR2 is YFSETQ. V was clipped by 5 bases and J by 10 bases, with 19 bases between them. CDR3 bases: TGCGCCAGCAGGACTGGAGGGGACTCCTACGAGCAGTTCTTC. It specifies CASRTGGDSYEQFF.

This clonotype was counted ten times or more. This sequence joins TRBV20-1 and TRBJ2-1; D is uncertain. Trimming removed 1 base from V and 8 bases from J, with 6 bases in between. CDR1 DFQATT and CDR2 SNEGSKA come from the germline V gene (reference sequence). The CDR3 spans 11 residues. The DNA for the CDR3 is TGCAGTGCTAGAGGGATGGATGAGCAGTTCTTC. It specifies CSARGMDEQFF.

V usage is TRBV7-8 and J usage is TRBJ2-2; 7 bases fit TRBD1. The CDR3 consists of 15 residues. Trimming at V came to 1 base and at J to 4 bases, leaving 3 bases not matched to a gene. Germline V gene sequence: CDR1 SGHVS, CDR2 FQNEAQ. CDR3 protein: CASSLGTGVTGELFF. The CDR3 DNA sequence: TGTGCCAGCAGCTTAGGTACAGGGGTCACCGGGGAGCTGTTTTTT.

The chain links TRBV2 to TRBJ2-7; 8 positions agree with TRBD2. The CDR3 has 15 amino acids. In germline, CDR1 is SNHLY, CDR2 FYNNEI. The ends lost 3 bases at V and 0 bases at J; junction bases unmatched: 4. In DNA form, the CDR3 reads TGTGCCAGCAGTGATTCGGGGACTAGCTCCTACGAGCAGTACTTC. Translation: CASSDSGTSSYEQYF.

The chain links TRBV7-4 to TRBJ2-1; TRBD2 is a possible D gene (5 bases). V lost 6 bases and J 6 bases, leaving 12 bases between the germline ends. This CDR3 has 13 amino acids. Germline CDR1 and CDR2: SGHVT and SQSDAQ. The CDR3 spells CASRNLGSNEQFF. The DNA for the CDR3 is TGTGCCAGCAGGAATCTGGGGAGCAATGAGCAGTTCTTC.

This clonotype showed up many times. The CDR3 sequence: CASTQGPSLNTEAFF. Written as DNA, the CDR3 is TGTGCCAGCACCCAAGGTCCCAGTTTGAACACTGAAGCTTTCTTT. V and J are TRBV5-6 and TRBJ1-1; D is undetermined. The V and J ends lost 6 bases and 0 bases respectively, with 15 bases between them. The germline CDR1 and CDR2 sequences are SGHDT and YYEEEE. The CDR3 length is 15 residues.

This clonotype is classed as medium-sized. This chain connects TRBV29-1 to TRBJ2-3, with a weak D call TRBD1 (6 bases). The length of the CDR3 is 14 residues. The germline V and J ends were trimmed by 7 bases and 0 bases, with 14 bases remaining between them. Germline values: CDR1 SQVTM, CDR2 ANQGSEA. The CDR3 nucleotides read TGCAGCGCCACCGGGACACCTAGCACAGATACGCAGTATTTT. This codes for CSATGTPSTDTQYF.